The sequence of this TCR beta chain was determined in a study of T cells expressing NK-cell markers. Study context: Among the eight sequenced donors, seven tested HCMV-seropositive and one tested seronegative. Notes on the study in general: Uncertainty persisted over the HCMV specificity of expanded NKG2C+ T cell clones. Researchers report these clonotypes also headed the CD3+CD56-NKG2C+ fraction in several donors.

Synthesis of TCR beta cDNA relied on 5'RACE template switching carrying UMIs. TCRdb re-analyzed the 5' RACE reads; it lists each CDR3 protein once, without DNA. This repertoire comprises approximately 440,000 distinct CDR3 sequences; its ten largest clones make up 1.4%. As concerns this clonotype: Its antigen is unknown.

The CDR3 contains 12 residues. The clonotype originates from a woman in her forties or fifties in good health. The specimen was blood T cells: a sorted CD56 or NKG2C T cell subset, CD4+ or CD8+ T cells, or bulk PBMC T cells (not recorded which). The rearrangement joins TRBV12-3 or TRBV12-4 to TRBJ1-3. CDR3 in amino acids: CASPNAGNTIYF.